These 28 T cell receptor beta chains came from one sample sequenced in a study of T cells after yellow fever vaccination. Using its own MiXCR run on the 5' RACE reads, TCRdb lists one record per CDR3 protein. The sample includes a few hundred thousand distinct CDR3 sequences, approximately 3.8% seen only once; the top ten take roughly a quarter. Sequences were derived from PBMCs, sampled on the day of the yellow fever booster vaccination. All receptors derive from a man in his late teens or twenties who received the YFV17D yellow fever vaccine.

J is TRBJ1-2 and V is TRBV6-2 or TRBV6-3; D gene unclear. The V and J ends lost 5 bases and 4 bases respectively, with 14 bases between them. The CDR3 runs 14 residues. Germline V CDR1 and CDR2: MNHEY, SVGEGT. This chain's CDR3 is CASSPEGRSYGYTF. CDR3 in DNA: TGTGCCAGCAGTCCCGAGGGTCGGTCCTATGGCTACACCTTC.

The gene calls are TRBV20-1 and TRBJ2-6; 11 bases map to TRBD1. Trimming took 0 bases from V and 8 from J; bases not matched to a gene: 15. This CDR3 spans 19 amino acids. Germline V gene lookup returns CDR1 DFQATT and CDR2 SNEGSKA (reference sequence). CDR3 in amino acids: CSAREFGQGAIRGTNVLTF. The CDR3 DNA reads as TGCAGTGCTAGAGAATTCGGACAGGGGGCGATACGAGGGACCAACGTCCTGACTTTC.

There are many counts of this clonotype. This chain connects TRBV4-1 to TRBJ1-4, with 7 bases matching TRBD1. CDR3 length equals 16 residues. CDR1 and CDR2 from the germline V gene are MGHRA and YSYEKL. Trimming took 3 bases from V and 8 from J; bases not matched to a gene: 12. CDR3 sequence: CASSHVGQAGREKLFF. In DNA, the CDR3 is TGCGCCAGCAGCCACGTCGGACAGGCCGGTCGGGAAAAACTGTTTTTT.

This clonotype was recorded at least ten times. The rearrangement uses TRBV7-2 and TRBJ1-1, with 9 bases that match TRBD1. The CDR3 spans 13 residues. V was clipped by 6 bases and J by 8 bases; unmatched bases: 7. CDR1 and CDR2 (germline): SGHTA, FQGNSA. For the CDR3, the DNA is TGTGCCAGCAGATTTGACAGGGGGTTGGAAGCTTTCTTT. The encoded protein is CASRFDRGLEAFF.

In its sample, this clonotype was seen many times. The CDR3 is CASKIGTPNEKLFF. The CDR3 DNA reads as TGTGCCAGCAAAATCGGGACACCTAATGAAAAACTGTTTTTT. This chain uses TRBV5-5 with TRBJ1-4; TRBD1 might be the D (6 bases). This CDR3 spans 14 amino acids. In germline, CDR1 is SGHKS, CDR2 YYEKEE (reference sequence). Trimming left V 6 bases short and J 3 bases short, with 12 bases between.

This clonotype came up many times. The CDR3 loop is CASSDEAPEQFF. The CDR3 nucleotides are TGTGCCAGCAGCGATGAGGCCCCCGAGCAGTTCTTC. The chain carries TRBV7-9 and TRBJ2-1; no reliable D call. Per the germline V gene, CDR1 is SEHNR and CDR2 is FQNEAQ (reference sequence). This CDR3 has 12 residues. Trimming pared 5 bases from V and 10 bases from J, leaving 12 bases between.

The rearrangement links TRBV5-6 to TRBJ2-4, with 9 bases identical to TRBD1. V lost 2 bases to trimming and J lost 2 bases; unmatched junction nucleotides: 2. This CDR3 is built from 15 residues. Germline V CDR1 and CDR2: SGHDT, YYEEEE. The CDR3 protein is CASSLQGATKNIQYF. CDR3 bases: TGTGCCAGCAGCTTACAGGGGGCGACCAAAAACATTCAGTACTTC.

The table lists this clonotype with many counts. J is TRBJ2-7 and V is TRBV6-2 or TRBV6-3; possibly TRBD1 for D (6 bases). The CDR3 consists of 12 residues. From germline, CDR1 is MNHEY and CDR2 SVGEGT. With 7 bases removed from V and 2 bases from J, the gap between germline ends came to 9 bases. CDR3 region: CASTDSAYEQYF. The CDR3 region has the DNA TGTGCCAGCACGGACAGCGCCTACGAGCAGTACTTC.

The chain joins TRBV14 to TRBJ2-7, with D uncertain. The CDR3 loop spans 14 amino acids. V lost 0 bases to trimming and J lost 5 bases, with 11 bases between them. Germline loops: CDR1 SGHDN, CDR2 FVKESK. The CDR3 sequence is CASSQDLRSNEQYF. For the CDR3, the DNA is TGTGCCAGCAGCCAAGATCTTCGGTCGAACGAGCAGTACTTC.

CDR3 loop: CASSPRTGEYGYTF. CDR3 DNA sequence: TGCGCCAGCAGCCCGAGGACAGGGGAATATGGCTACACCTTC. The V gene is TRBV4-1, the J gene TRBJ1-2; 9 bases match TRBD1. Looked up from germline, CDR1 is MGHRA and CDR2 is YSYEKL. There are 14 residues in the CDR3. V gave up 4 bases and J gave up 5 bases; unmatched junction bases: 5.

A few counts support this clonotype. V is TRBV4-3 and J is TRBJ1-4; 10 nucleotides align to TRBD1. The CDR3 is 16 amino acids. Germline-derived CDR1 and CDR2 are LGHNA and YSLEER. The V gene end was trimmed by 3 bases and the J gene end by 3 bases; junction bases not matched to a gene: 4. CDR3 nucleotides: TGCGCCAGCAGCCAGAGACAGGGGGCGGCTAATGAAAAACTGTTTTTT. It encodes CASSQRQGAANEKLFF.

The rearrangement joins TRBV2 to TRBJ2-1, with TRBD2 matching over 7 bases. Germline V CDR1 and CDR2: SNHLY, FYNNEI. The CDR3 is 9 amino acids. The CDR3: CGGGNEQFF. In DNA form, the CDR3 reads TGTGGGGGGGGCAATGAGCAGTTCTTC.

In this sample, this clonotype turned up many times. The V and J genes are TRBV2 and TRBJ2-5, with 9 bases fitting TRBD2. The CDR3 spans 14 residues. V trimming: 7 bases; J trimming: 2 bases; junction bases outside the gene matches: 5. Per germline, CDR1 SNHLY and CDR2 FYNNEI. CDR3 residues: CASKASGAQETQYF. CDR3 in DNA: TGTGCCAGCAAGGCTAGCGGGGCTCAAGAGACCCAGTACTTC. The full variable domain, in which reference TRBV2 and TRBJ2-5 provide the parts outside the CDR3, is EPEVTQTPSHQVTQMGQEVILRCVPISNHLYFYWYRQILGQKVEFLVSFYNNEISEKSEIFDDQFSVERPDGSNFTLKIRSTKLEDSAMYFCASKASGAQETQYFGPGTRLLVL.

This clonotype was detected ten times or more. The V call is TRBV5-1, the J call TRBJ2-5; D remains ambiguous. The length of the CDR3 is 12 residues. Looked up from germline, CDR1 is SGHRS and CDR2 is YFSETQ. V was shortened by 2 bases and J by 3 bases, with 5 bases between the two germline ends. The CDR3 region has the DNA TGCGCCAGCAGCTTTCAGGAAGAGACCCAGTACTTC. Protein: CASSFQEETQYF.

This clonotype was detected a few times. The CDR3: CATSDPGSGKLFF. The CDR3 DNA is TGTGCCACCAGTGATCCGGGGAGTGGGAAACTGTTTTTT. The chain joins TRBV24-1 to TRBJ1-4; D is unclear. The germline CDR1 and CDR2 sequences are KGHDR and SFDVKD. The CDR3 has 13 residues. V shed 3 bases and J shed 11 bases, with 12 bases lying between them.

This clonotype has a handful of counts. J is TRBJ1-4 and V is TRBV4-1, with TRBD1 matching over 9 bases. V lost 3 bases and J lost 4; bases outside the gene matches: 3. Germline CDR1 reads MGHRA; CDR2 reads YSYEKL. CDR3 length: 15 amino acids. Written as DNA, the CDR3 is TGCGCCAGCAGCCATCCGGGACAGGGTAATGAAAAACTGTTTTTT. Translation gives CASSHPGQGNEKLFF.

The table lists this clonotype with many counts. The J gene is TRBJ2-1, the V gene TRBV5-1; 10 positions match TRBD2. Unmatched junction bases numbered 6, after V lost 4 bases and J lost 5 bases. Looked up from germline, CDR1 is SGHRS and CDR2 is YFSETQ. This CDR3 is built from 15 residues. CDR3 sequence: CASSILAGGHNEQFF. DNA for the CDR3: TGCGCCAGCAGCATTTTAGCGGGGGGCCACAATGAGCAGTTCTTC.

This clonotype has a count of ten or more. This chain connects TRBV10-1 to TRBJ2-3; D gene uncertain. This CDR3 spans 13 amino acids. CDR1 WNHNN and CDR2 SYGVQD come from the germline V gene (reference sequence). Trimming pared 0 bases from V and 6 bases from J, leaving 7 bases between. The CDR3 is CASSESDQDTQYF. The CDR3 coding sequence is TGCGCCAGCAGTGAGTCGGATCAGGATACGCAGTATTTT.

This clonotype occurred a few times. This chain connects TRBV4-2 to TRBJ1-4, with a weak D call TRBD1 (6 bases). Germline V CDR1 and CDR2: LGHNA, YNFKEQ. V shed 2 bases and J shed 1 base, with 14 bases lying between them. The CDR3 is 17 amino acids. The DNA of the CDR3 is TGTGCCAGCAGCCAATCCCCAACAGGGCTAACTAATGAAAAACTGTTTTTT. Its protein product is CASSQSPTGLTNEKLFF.

The V and J genes are TRBV12-3 or TRBV12-4 and TRBJ2-1; 8 positions match TRBD1. V gave up 6 bases and J gave up 9 bases; unmatched junction bases: 7. This CDR3 has 13 amino acids. The CDR3 region is CASRGDRRGEQFF. Here the CDR3 DNA reads TGTGCCAGCAGGGGGGACAGGCGCGGTGAGCAGTTCTTC.

This clonotype has a count of ten or more. This chain uses TRBV5-1 with TRBJ1-3; D unresolved. The CDR3 contains 16 residues. Trimming removed 1 base at V and 0 bases at J, with 11 bases between. Germline V gives CDR1 SGHRS, CDR2 YFSETQ. For the CDR3, the DNA is TGCGCCAGCAGCTTGTTTCAGGCCAGCTCTGGAAACACCATATATTTT. Translating it yields CASSLFQASSGNTIYF.

The V gene is TRBV7-6, the J gene TRBJ2-2; 9 bases align to TRBD1. Germline lookup yields CDR1 SGHVS and CDR2 FNYEAQ. CDR3 size: 15 residues. The V gene end was trimmed by 0 bases and the J gene end by 7 bases; junction bases not matched to a gene: 3. CDR3 nucleotides: TGTGCCAGCAGCTTAGCGGGACAGGGTGTCGGGGAGCTGTTTTTT. Translated: CASSLAGQGVGELFF.

This clonotype was seen ten or more times. The junction and the germline gene differ at one end; a read error may be behind it. V gene TRBV20-1 combines with J gene TRBJ2-7, with a possible D match to TRBD1 (6 bases). The germline gives CDR1 DFQATT, CDR2 SNEGSKA (reference sequence). There are 14 residues in the CDR3. In nucleotides, the CDR3 is TGCAGTGCCAGAGCATACAGGGTGTCCTACGAGCAGTACTTC. Protein product: CSARAYRVSYEQYF.

This clonotype was recorded many times. This chain joins TRBV7-9 and TRBJ2-7; 8 nucleotides match TRBD1. This CDR3 is built from 15 residues. V gave up 5 bases and J gave up 6 bases; unmatched junction bases: 12. Per germline, CDR1 SEHNR and CDR2 FQNEAQ (reference sequence). The CDR3 coding sequence is TGTGCCAGCAGCCCCCGTGGGACAGGTCCGGGCGAGCAGTACTTC. Translating gives CASSPRGTGPGEQYF.

This clonotype has more than one count but fewer than ten. The chain combines TRBV28 with TRBJ1-5; D gene uncertain. V lost 2 bases, J lost 3 bases, and 8 bases lay in between. Germline V gene lookup returns CDR1 MDHEN and CDR2 SYDVKM. This CDR3 has 14 amino acids. Here the CDR3 DNA reads TGTGCCAGCAGTTTACGGACCACCAATCAGCCCCAGCATTTT. This translates into CASSLRTTNQPQHF.

This clonotype was picked up many times. The chain employs TRBV9 and TRBJ2-1; 9 nucleotides match TRBD1. CDR1 SGDLS and CDR2 YYNGEE come from the germline V gene. The junction had 6 bases not matched to a gene; V was cut back by 4 bases and J by 7 bases. The CDR3 runs to 14 residues. CDR3 sequence (DNA): TGTGCCAGCAGCTGGACAGGGGCAGGTAATGAGCAGTTCTTC. Translated, it gives CASSWTGAGNEQFF.

This clonotype was detected ten times or more. The genes are TRBV12-3 or TRBV12-4 and TRBJ2-7, with 7 positions matching TRBD1. Trimming cost V 3 bases and J 3 bases; bases outside gene matches: 8. The CDR3 covers 15 residues. CDR3 DNA: TGTGCCAGCAGTTTCAGTCGGACAGGAAACTACGAGCAGTACTTC. Its protein is CASSFSRTGNYEQYF.

This clonotype was seen at least ten times. This chain connects TRBV2 to TRBJ1-5; 8 bases agree with TRBD1. The ends lost 2 bases at V and 11 bases at J; junction bases unmatched: 11. The CDR3 totals 15 residues. Germline V gives CDR1 SNHLY, CDR2 FYNNEI. In DNA, the CDR3 is TGTGCCAGCAGTGAATGGGAGACAGGGGCCTCTACCCAGCATTTT. Its translation: CASSEWETGASTQHF.